This T cell receptor (beta chain) was documented in a study of long-term antiretroviral therapy in people with HIV. The authors ran the immunoSEQ assay, v3.0, at survey level. Clones were read by immunoSEQ multiplex PCR, and TCRdb kept only the in-frame ones, dropping some. The table shows some 29,000 clones, with 97% occurring only once. Germline values: CDR1 LGHNA, CDR2 YSLEER. This CDR3 is 14 amino acids long. V lost 4 bases, J lost 3 bases, and 12 bases lay in between. The TCR sequence derives from a man younger than 45 with HIV. The sequencing used unsorted PBMCs, collected 7.6 years after starting antiretroviral therapy. The rearrangement joins TRBV4-3 to TRBJ1-1; the D is unclear. CDR3 loop: CASSLGYGDTEAFF. The CDR3 nucleotides are TGCGCCAGCAGCCTGGGTTATGGAGACACTGAAGCTTTCTTT.